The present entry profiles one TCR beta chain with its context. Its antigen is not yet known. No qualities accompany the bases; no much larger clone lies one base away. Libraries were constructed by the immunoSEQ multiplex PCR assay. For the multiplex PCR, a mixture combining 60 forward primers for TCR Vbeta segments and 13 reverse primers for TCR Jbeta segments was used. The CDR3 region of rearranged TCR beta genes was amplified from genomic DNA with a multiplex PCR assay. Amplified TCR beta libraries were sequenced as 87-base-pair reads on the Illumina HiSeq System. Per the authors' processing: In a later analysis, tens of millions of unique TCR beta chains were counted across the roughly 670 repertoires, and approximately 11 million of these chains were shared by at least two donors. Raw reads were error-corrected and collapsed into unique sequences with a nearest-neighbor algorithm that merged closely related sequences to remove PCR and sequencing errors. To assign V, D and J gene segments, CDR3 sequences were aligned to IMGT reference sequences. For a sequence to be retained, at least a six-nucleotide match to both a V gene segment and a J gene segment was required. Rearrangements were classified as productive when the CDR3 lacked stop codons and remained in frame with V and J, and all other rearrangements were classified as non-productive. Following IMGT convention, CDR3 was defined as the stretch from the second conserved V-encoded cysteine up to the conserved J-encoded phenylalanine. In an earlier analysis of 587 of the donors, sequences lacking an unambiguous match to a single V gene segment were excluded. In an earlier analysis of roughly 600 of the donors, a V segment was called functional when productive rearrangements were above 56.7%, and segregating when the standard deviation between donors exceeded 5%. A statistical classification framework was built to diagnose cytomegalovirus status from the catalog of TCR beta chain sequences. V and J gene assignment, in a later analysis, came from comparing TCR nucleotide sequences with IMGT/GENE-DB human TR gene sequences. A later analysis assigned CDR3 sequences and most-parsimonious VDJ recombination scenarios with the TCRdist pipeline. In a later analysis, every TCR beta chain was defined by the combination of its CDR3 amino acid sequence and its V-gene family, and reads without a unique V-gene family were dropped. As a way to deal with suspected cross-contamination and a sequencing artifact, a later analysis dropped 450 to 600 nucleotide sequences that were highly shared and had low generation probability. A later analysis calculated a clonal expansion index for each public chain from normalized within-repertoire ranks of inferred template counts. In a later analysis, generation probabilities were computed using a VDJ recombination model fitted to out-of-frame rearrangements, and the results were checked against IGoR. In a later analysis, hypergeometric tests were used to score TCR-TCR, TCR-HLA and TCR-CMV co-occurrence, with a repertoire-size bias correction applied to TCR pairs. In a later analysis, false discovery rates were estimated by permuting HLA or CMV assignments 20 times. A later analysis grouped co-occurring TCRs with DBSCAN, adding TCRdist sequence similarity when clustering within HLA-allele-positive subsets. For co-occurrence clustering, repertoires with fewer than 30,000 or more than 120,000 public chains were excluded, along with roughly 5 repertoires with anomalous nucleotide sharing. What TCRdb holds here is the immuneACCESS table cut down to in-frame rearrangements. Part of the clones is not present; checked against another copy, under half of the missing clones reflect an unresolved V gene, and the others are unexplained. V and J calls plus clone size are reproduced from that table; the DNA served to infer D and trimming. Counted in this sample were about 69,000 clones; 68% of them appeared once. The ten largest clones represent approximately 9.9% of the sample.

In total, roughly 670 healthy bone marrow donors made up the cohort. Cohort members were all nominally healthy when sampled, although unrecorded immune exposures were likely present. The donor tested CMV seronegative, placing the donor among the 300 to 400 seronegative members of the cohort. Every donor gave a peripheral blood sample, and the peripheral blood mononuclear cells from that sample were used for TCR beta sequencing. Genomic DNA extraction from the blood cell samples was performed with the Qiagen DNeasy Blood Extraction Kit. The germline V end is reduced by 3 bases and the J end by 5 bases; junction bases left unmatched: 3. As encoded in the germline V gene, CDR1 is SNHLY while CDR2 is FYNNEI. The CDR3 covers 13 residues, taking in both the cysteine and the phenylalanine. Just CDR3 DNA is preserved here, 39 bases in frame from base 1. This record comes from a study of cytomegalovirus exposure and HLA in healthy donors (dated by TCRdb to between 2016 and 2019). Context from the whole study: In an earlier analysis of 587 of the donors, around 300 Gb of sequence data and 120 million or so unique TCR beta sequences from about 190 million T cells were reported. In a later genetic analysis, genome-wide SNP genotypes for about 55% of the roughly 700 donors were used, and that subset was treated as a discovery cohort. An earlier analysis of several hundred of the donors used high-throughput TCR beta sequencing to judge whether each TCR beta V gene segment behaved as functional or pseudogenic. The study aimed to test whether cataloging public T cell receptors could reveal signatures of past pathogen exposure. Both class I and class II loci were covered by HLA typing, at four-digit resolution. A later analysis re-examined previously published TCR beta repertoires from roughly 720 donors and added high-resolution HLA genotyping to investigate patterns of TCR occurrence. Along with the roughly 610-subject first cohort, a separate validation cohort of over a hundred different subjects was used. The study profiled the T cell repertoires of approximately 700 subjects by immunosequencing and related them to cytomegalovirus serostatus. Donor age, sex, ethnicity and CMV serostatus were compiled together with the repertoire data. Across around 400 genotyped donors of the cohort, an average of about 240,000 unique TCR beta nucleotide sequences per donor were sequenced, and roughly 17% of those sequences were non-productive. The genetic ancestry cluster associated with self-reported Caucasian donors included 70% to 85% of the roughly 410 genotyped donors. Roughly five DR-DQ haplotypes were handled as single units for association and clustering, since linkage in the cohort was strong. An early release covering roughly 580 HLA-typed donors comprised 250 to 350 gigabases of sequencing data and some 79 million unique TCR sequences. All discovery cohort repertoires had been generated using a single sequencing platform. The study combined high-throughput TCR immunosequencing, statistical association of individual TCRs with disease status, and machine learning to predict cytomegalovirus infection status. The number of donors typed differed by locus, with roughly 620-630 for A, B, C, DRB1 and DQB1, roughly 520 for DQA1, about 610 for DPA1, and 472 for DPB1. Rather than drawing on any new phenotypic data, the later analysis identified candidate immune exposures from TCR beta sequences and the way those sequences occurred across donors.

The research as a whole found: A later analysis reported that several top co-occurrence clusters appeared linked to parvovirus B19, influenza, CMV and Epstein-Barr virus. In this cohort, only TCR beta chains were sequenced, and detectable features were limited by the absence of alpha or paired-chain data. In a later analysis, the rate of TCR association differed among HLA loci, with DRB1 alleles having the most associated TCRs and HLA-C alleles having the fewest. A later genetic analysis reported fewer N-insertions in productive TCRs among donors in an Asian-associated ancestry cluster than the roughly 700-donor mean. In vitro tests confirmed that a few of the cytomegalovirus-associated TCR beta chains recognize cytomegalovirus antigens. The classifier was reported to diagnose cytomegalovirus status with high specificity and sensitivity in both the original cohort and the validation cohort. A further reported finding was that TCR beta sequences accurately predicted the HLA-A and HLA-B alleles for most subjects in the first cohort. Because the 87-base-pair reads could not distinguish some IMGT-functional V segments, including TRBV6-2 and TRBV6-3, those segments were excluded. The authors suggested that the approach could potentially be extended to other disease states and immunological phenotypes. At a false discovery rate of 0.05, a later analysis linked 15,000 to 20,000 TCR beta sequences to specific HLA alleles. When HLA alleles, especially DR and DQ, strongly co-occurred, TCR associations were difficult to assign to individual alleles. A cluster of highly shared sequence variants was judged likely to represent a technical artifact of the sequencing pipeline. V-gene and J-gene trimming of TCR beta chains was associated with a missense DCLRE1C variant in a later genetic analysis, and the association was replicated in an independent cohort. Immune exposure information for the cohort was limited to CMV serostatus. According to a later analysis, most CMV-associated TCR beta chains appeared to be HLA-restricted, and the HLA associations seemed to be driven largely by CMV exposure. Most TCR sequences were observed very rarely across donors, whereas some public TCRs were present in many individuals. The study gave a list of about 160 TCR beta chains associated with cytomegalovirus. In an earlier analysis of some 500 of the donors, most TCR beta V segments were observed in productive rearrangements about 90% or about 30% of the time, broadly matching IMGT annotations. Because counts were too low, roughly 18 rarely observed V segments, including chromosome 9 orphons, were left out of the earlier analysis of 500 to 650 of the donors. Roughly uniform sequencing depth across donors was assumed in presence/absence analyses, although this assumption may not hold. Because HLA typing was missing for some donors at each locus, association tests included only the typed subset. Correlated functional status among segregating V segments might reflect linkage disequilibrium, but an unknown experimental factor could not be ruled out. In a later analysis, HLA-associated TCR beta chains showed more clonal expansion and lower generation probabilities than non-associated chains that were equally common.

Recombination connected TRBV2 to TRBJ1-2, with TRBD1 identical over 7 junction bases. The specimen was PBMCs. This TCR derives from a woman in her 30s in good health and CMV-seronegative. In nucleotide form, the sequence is TGTGCCAGCAGTGAGGACAGGTCGTATGGCTACACCTTC. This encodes CASSEDRSYGYTF.